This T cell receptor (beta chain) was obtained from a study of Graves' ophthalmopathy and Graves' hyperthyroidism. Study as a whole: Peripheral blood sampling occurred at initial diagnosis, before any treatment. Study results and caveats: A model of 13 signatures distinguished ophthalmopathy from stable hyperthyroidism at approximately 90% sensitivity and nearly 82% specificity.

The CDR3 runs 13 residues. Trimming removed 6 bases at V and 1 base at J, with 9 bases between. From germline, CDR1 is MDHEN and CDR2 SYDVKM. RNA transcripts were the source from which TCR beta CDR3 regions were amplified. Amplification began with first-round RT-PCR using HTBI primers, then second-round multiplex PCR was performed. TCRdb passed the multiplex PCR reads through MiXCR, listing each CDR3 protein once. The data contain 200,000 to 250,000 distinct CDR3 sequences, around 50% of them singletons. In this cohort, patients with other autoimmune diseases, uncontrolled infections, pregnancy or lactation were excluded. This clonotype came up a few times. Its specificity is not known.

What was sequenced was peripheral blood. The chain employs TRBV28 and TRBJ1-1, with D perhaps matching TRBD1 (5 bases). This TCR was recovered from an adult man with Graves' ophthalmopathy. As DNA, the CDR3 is TGTGCCAGCAGGATGACAGAGAACACTGAAGCTTTCTTT. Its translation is CASRMTENTEAFF.